These T cell receptor beta chains were read from a single sample in a study of blood T cell repertoires in COVID-19. Here immunoSEQ multiplex PCR was the method, and the copy in TCRdb shows in-frame clones only, minus some. The table has some 220,000 clones, about 80% seen once; the top ten hold less than 2.5%. Sequenced sample: peripheral blood. Receptor source: a woman aged 55-69 years with acute or convalescent COVID-19. The CDR3 runs from the conserved cysteine through the conserved F or W. The D gene is left open where the match is weak. Not every row has a clone size; where given, it reads once, few, many or a size class.

d_call,j_call,v_call,clone_size,cdr3_nt,cdr3_aa
NA,TRBJ1-1,TRBV5-1,NA,TGCGCCAGCAGCTTGGGGCGGGGGGCGCGAGCCACTGAAGCTTTCTTT,CASSLGRGARATEAFF
TRBD1,TRBJ2-7,TRBV2,NA,TGTGCCAGCAGTTTCGGGACAGCCTACGAGCAGTACTTC,CASSFGTAYEQYF
NA,TRBJ1-4,TRBV5-5,NA,TGTGCCAGCAGGAGTGGAGCAACTAATGAAAAACTGTTTTTT,CASRSGATNEKLFF
TRBD2,TRBJ2-2,TRBV9,NA,TGTGCCAGCAGCCCCCCCCCTACCGGACTAGCGGTCGGGATCGGGGAGCTGTTTTTT,CASSPPPTGLAVGIGELFF
NA,TRBJ2-3,TRBV5-4,once,TGTGCCAGCAGCTTGGAGTCAGGCGGGGTTAATACGCAGTATTTT,CASSLESGGVNTQYF
TRBD2,TRBJ2-3,TRBV2,NA,TGTGCCAGCAGGCAGGGAGGGTCCACAGATACGCAGTATTTT,CASRQGGSTDTQYF
NA,TRBJ1-1,TRBV30,NA,TGTGCCTGGAGCCGGGACTTCGAGAACACTGAAGCTTTCTTT,CAWSRDFENTEAFF
NA,TRBJ2-5,TRBV12-3/TRBV12-4,NA,TGTGCCAGCAGTTTGGCCCGGGTTCAGACCCAGTACTTC,CASSLARVQTQYF
NA,TRBJ2-1,TRBV3-1/TRBV3-2,NA,TGTGCCAGCAGCCAAAGGTGGCAGGGCAATGAGCAGTTCTTC,CASSQRWQGNEQFF
TRBD1,TRBJ2-5,TRBV25-1,NA,TGTGCCAGCAGTGAATTCCGCAGGGGGCGCGGGGAGACCCAGTACTTC,CASSEFRRGRGETQYF
NA,TRBJ1-6,TRBV2,NA,TGTGCCAGCAGTGAAGCCCGGGGTGGGAATTCACCCCTCCACTTT,CASSEARGGNSPLHF
NA,TRBJ1-2,TRBV6-5,few,TGTGCCATCACTTTAAAATTCGGAGATGGCTACACCTTC,CAITLKFGDGYTF
NA,TRBJ2-1,TRBV5-1,NA,TGCGCCAGCAGCTTCGCGCAGGGATTACAAATGGGCAATGAGCAGTTCTTC,CASSFAQGLQMGNEQFF
TRBD2,TRBJ2-1,TRBV4-1,NA,TGCGCCAGCAGCCAAGGTGTTGCGGGGGGTTTTAATGAGCAGTTCTTC,CASSQGVAGGFNEQFF
NA,TRBJ2-5,TRBV5-5,NA,TGTGCCAGCAGCTTGGAACGGGGGACCCAAGAGACCCAGTACTTC,CASSLERGTQETQYF
NA,TRBJ2-3,TRBV18,NA,TGTGCCAGCTCATCTAGCACAGATACGCAGTATTTT,CASSSSTDTQYF